One TCR beta chain is described in this entry. What it binds is not known. The V end lost 8 bases, the J end lost 5 bases, and 19 bases lay between the germline ends. The CDR3 runs 14 residues. Looked up from germline, CDR1 is SQVTM and CDR2 is ANQGSEA. Reverse transcription used 0.5 to 1 ug RNA and random hexamers. Coverage of TCR beta CDR3 amplification by immunoSEQ multiplex PCR extended to 54 Vbeta and 13 Jbeta. Each CDR3 protein is one row after TCRdb ran MiXCR on the immunoSEQ multiplex PCR reads. The profile covers under 95,000 distinct CDR3 sequences, with around 94% appearing a single time and about 0.3% taken by the ten largest. This sample stems from a study of CD8 T cells in Susac syndrome. General observations from the study: In Susac syndrome, CD4+ T cell repertoires lacked any clonal expansion.

CD8+ and CD4+ T cells from blood underwent TCR beta sequencing, which was carried out in a high-throughput format. This chain uses TRBV29-1 with TRBJ1-5; D is unresolved. The receptor was derived from a human donor with Susac syndrome. Sequenced: CD4+ T cells from PBMCs. CDR3 in DNA: TGCAGCCCCCCGAGCCAGTCTCTATATCAGCCCCAGCATTTT. Encoded protein: CSPPSQSLYQPQHF.